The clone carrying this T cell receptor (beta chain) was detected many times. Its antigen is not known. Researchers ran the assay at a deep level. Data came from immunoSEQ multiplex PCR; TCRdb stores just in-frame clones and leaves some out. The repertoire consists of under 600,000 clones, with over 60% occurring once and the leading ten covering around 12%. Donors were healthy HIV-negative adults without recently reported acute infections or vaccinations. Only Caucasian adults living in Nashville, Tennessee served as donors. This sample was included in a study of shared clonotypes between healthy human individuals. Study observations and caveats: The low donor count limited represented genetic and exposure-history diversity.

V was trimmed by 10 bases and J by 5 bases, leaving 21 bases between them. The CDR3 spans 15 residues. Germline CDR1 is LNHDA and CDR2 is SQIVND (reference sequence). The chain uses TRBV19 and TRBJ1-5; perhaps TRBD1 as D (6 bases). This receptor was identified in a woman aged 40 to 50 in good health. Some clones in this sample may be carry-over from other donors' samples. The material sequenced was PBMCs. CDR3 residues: CATSRSADSYQPQHF. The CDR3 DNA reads TGTGCCACCTCTAGATCAGCGGACAGCTATCAGCCCCAGCATTTT.